A selection of T cell receptor beta chains follows, all from one sample in a study of shared T cell receptors in the human thymus. The method was immunoSEQ multiplex PCR; TCRdb's version includes in-frame clones alone and lacks a portion of them. The sample has about 610,000 clones; 88% are singletons. In addition, the sample was reused for a study of human thymus T cells.

Sequenced input: thymocytes. The source of these receptors is a boy under three years old with a congenital heart defect. Each CDR3 is given with its conserved first and last residue. D genes are given only for firm matches. Rows may omit the clone size; those that give it use once, few, many or a size class.

DNA: TGTGCCAGCAGTGAAGTAGTTACAGGGAGTTTTTTTGGGGGAGACTACAATGAGCAGTTCTTC
CDR3: CASSEVVTGSFFGGDYNEQFF
V: TRBV6-1
size: NA
J: TRBJ2-1
D: NA

DNA: TGTGCCAGCAGCTTTGTTCTCAGGGGGCGCAGAACTGAAGCTTTCTTT
CDR3: CASSFVLRGRRTEAFF
V: TRBV11-3
size: NA
J: TRBJ1-1
D: TRBD1

DNA: TGTGCCTGGAGACTAGCGGGACGGTTTTACAATGAGCAGTTCTTC
CDR3: CAWRLAGRFYNEQFF
V: TRBV30
size: NA
J: TRBJ2-1
D: TRBD2

DNA: TGTGCCAGCAGTTCGAACAACCGGGACAAGGATCAGCCCCAGCATTTT
CDR3: CASSSNNRDKDQPQHF
V: TRBV27
size: few
J: TRBJ1-5
D: NA

DNA: TGTGCCAGCAGTTTATACAGGGGATATGGCTACACCTTC
CDR3: CASSLYRGYGYTF
V: TRBV28
size: NA
J: TRBJ1-2
D: TRBD1

DNA: TGCGCCAGCAGCCAAGATCCCCCAGGGGCGAACACCGGGGAGCTGTTTTTT
CDR3: CASSQDPPGANTGELFF
V: TRBV4-3
size: once
J: TRBJ2-2
D: NA

DNA: TGCGCCAGCAGCCCTAAGGCGCCGGGACTCTCCTCCCCGGCAAGGCAGTATTTT
CDR3: CASSPKAPGLSSPARQYF
V: TRBV4-3
size: NA
J: TRBJ2-3
D: NA

DNA: TGCGCCAGCAGCCAAGGGTACCAGCGGGAGAAGGTGGGCACAGATACGCAGTATTTT
CDR3: CASSQGYQREKVGTDTQYF
V: TRBV4-3
size: NA
J: TRBJ2-3
D: TRBD2

DNA: TGTGCCAGCAGTTTATCTCCGGAACAGATTCGAAACACTGAAGCTTTCTTT
CDR3: CASSLSPEQIRNTEAFF
V: TRBV27
size: NA
J: TRBJ1-1
D: NA

DNA: TGTGCCAGCAGTTTATGTCGTGATCAGCCCCAGCATTTT
CDR3: CASSLCRDQPQHF
V: TRBV28
size: NA
J: TRBJ1-5
D: NA

DNA: TGTGCCAGCCAGGCCTGGAACGGAAACACCATATATTTT
CDR3: CASQAWNGNTIYF
V: TRBV7-2
size: NA
J: TRBJ1-3
D: NA

DNA: TGCGCCAGCAGCTTGTCTAGCGGGGATGAGCAGTTCTTC
CDR3: CASSLSSGDEQFF
V: TRBV5-1
size: NA
J: TRBJ2-1
D: TRBD2

DNA: TGTGCCAGCAGCTTAGTCGGCAGGGGGCGGTCGGATAGCTCCTACGAGCAGTACTTC
CDR3: CASSLVGRGRSDSSYEQYF
V: TRBV7-8
size: NA
J: TRBJ2-7
D: TRBD1

DNA: TGTGCCAGCAGCTTAGTGACAGGGACCCTCTATGGCTACACCTTC
CDR3: CASSLVTGTLYGYTF
V: TRBV7-8
size: NA
J: TRBJ1-2
D: TRBD1

DNA: TGTGCCAGCAGTTTACATATGGACAGGTCCTATGGCTACACCTTC
CDR3: CASSLHMDRSYGYTF
V: TRBV27
size: NA
J: TRBJ1-2
D: TRBD1

DNA: TGCGCCAGCAGCCGAGGGGGCTCCTACGAGCAGTACTTC
CDR3: CASSRGGSYEQYF
V: TRBV4-3
size: NA
J: TRBJ2-7
D: NA

DNA: TGTGCCAGCAGCCATCGCTCTTTAGCGGGAGAGGGGCAAGAGACCCAGTACTTC
CDR3: CASSHRSLAGEGQETQYF
V: TRBV14
size: once
J: TRBJ2-5
D: TRBD2

DNA: TGCGCCAGCAGTGAGCCACGGCCGGGACTCACCTCTGGAAACACCATATATTTT
CDR3: CASSEPRPGLTSGNTIYF
V: TRBV10-1
size: once
J: TRBJ1-3
D: NA

DNA: TGTGCCAGCAGCTTAGCGGCTAGCGGGAGTAGGATCTACGAGCAGTACTTC
CDR3: CASSLAASGSRIYEQYF
V: TRBV7-2
size: NA
J: TRBJ2-7
D: TRBD2

DNA: TGTGCCAGCGGCCCCTCGCAACAAGAGACCCAGTACTTC
CDR3: CASGPSQQETQYF
V: TRBV27
size: NA
J: TRBJ2-5
D: NA